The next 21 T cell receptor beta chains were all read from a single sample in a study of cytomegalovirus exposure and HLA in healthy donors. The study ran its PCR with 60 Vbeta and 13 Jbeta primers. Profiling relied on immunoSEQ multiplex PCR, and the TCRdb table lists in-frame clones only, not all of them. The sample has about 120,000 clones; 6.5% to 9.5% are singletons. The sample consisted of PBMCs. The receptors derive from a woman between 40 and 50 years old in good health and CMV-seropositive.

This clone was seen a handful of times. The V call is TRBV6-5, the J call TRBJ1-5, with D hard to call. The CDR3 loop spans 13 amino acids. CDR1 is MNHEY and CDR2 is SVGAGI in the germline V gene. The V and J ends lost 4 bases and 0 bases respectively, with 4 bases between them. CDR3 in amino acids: CASSSYSNQPQHF. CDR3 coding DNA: TGTGCCAGCAGTTCCTATAGCAATCAGCCCCAGCATTTT.

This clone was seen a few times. CDR3 region: CASSQSARGPNYGYTF. In DNA form, the CDR3 reads TGCGCCAGCAGTCAAAGCGCCAGGGGCCCAAACTATGGCTACACCTTC. V usage is TRBV23-1 and J usage is TRBJ1-2, with a tentative D call TRBD1 (6 bases). TRBV23-1 is treated as an ORF (open reading frame) with a function not yet certain. The CDR3 covers 16 residues. With 2 bases removed from V and 2 bases from J, the gap between germline ends came to 15 bases.

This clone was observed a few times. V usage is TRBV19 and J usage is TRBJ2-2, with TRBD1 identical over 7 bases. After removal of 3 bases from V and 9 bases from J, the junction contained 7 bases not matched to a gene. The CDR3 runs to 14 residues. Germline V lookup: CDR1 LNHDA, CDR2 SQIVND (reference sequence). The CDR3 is CASSMVRGNRELFF. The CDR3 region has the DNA TGTGCCAGTAGTATGGTCAGGGGGAACCGGGAGCTGTTTTTT.

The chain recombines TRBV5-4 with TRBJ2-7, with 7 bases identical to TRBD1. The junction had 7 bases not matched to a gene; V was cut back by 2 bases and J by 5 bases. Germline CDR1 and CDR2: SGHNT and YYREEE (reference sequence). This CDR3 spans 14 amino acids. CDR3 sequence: CASSLEGAFDEQYF. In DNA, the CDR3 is TGTGCCAGCAGCTTAGAGGGGGCGTTCGACGAGCAGTACTTC.

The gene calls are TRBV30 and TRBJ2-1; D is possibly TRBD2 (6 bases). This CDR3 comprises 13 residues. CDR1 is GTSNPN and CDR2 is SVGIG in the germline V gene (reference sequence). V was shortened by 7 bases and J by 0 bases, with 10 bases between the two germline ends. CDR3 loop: CASRGSSYNEQFF. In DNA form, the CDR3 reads TGTGCCTCTCGGGGGAGCTCCTACAATGAGCAGTTCTTC. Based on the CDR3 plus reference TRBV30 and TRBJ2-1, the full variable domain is SQTIHQWPATLVQPVGSPLSLECTVEGTSNPNLYWYRQAAGRGLQLLFYSVGIGQISSEVPQNLSASRPQDRQFILSSKKLLLSDSGFYLCASRGSSYNEQFFGPGTRLTVL.

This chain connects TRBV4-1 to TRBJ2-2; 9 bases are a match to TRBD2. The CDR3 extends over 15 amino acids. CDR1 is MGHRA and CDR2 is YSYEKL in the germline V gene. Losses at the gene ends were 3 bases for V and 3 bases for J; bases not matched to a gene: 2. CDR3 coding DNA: TGCGCCAGCAGCCATAGCGGGGGCGACACCGGGGAGCTGTTTTTT. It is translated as CASSHSGGDTGELFF.

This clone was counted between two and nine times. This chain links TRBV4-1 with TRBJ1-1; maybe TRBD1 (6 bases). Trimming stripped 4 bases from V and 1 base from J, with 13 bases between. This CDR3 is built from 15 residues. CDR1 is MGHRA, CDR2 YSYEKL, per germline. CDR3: CASSRPGHTNTEAFF. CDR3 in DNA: TGCGCCAGCAGCCGTCCGGGACACACGAACACTGAAGCTTTCTTT.

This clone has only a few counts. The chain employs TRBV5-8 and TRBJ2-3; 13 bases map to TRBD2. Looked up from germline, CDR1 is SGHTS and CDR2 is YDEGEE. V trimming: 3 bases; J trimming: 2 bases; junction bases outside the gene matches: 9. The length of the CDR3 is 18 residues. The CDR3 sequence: CASSYLSGTSGVTDTQYF. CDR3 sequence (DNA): TGTGCCAGCAGCTACCTTTCGGGGACTAGCGGGGTCACAGATACGCAGTATTTT.

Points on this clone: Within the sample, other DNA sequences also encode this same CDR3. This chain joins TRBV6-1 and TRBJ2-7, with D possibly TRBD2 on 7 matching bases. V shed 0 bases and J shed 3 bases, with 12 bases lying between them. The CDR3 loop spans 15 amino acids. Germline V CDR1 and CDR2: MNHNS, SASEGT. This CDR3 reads CASSEARGGLYEQYF. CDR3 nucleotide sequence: TGTGCCAGCAGTGAAGCAAGGGGGGGACTCTACGAGCAGTACTTC.

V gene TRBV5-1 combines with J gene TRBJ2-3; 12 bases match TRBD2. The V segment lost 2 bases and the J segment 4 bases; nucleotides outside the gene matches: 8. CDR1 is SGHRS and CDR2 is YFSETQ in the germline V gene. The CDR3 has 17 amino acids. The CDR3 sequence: CASSLGTSGSWADTQYF. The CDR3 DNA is TGCGCCAGCAGCTTAGGGACTAGCGGGTCTTGGGCAGATACGCAGTATTTT.

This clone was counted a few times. The CDR3 is CASRARTADEAFF. The CDR3 DNA follows: TGTGCCAGCAGGGCCAGGACAGCTGATGAAGCTTTCTTT. The chain joins TRBV2 to TRBJ1-1; D may be TRBD1 (6 bases). The CDR3 loop spans 13 amino acids. The V gene lost 6 bases and the J gene lost 7 bases, with 15 bases spanning the gap. Germline CDR1 is SNHLY and CDR2 is FYNNEI.

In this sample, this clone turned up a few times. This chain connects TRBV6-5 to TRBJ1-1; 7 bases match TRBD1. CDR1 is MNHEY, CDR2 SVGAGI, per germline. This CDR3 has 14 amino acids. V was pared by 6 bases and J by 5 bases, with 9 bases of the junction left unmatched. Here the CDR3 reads CASRTRGGGTEAFF. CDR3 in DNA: TGTGCCAGCAGAACCCGAGGGGGCGGGACTGAAGCTTTCTTT.

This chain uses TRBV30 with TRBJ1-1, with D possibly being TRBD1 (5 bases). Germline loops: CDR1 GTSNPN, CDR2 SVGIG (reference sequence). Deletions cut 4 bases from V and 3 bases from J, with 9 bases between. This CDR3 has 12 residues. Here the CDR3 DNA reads TGTGCCTGGACCGGGGGGTACACTGAAGCTTTCTTT. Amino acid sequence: CAWTGGYTEAFF. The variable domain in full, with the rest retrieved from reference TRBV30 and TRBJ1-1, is SQTIHQWPATLVQPVGSPLSLECTVEGTSNPNLYWYRQAAGRGLQLLFYSVGIGQISSEVPQNLSASRPQDRQFILSSKKLLLSDSGFYLCAWTGGYTEAFFGQGTRLTVV.

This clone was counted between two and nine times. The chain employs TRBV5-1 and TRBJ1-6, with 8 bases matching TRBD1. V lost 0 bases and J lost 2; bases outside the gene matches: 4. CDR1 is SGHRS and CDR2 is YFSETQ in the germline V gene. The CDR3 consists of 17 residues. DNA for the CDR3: TGCGCCAGCAGCTTGGAGGGGACAGGACCCTATAATTCACCCCTCCACTTT. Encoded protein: CASSLEGTGPYNSPLHF.

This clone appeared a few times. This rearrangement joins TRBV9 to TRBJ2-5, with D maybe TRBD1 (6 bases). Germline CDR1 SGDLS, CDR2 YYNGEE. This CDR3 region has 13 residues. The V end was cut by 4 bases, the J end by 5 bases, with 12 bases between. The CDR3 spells CASSQQGVETQYF. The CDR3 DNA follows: TGTGCCAGCAGCCAACAGGGTGTCGAGACCCAGTACTTC. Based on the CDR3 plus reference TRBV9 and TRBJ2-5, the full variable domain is DSGVTQTPKHLITATGQRVTLRCSPRSGDLSVYWYQQSLDQGLQFLIQYYNGEERAKGNILERFSAQQFPDLHSELNLSSLELGDSALYFCASSQQGVETQYFGPGTRLLVL.

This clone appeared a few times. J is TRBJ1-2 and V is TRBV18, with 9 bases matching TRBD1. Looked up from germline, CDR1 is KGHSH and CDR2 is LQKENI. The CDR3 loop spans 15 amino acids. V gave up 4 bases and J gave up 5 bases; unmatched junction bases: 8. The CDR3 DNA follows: TGTGCCAGCTCACTCCCTCCGGGACAGGGATATGGCTACACCTTC. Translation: CASSLPPGQGYGYTF.

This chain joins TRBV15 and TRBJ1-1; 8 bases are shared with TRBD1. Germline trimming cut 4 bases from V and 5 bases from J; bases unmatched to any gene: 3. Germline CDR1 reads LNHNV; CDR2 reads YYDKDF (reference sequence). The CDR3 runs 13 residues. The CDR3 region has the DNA TGTGCCACCAGCACTTACAGGGGGACTGAAGCTTTCTTT. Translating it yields CATSTYRGTEAFF.

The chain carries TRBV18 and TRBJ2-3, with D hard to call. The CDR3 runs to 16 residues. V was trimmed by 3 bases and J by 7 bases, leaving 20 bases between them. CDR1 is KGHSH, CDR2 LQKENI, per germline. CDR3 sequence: CASSPRRSDPTNTQYF. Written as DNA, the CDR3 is TGTGCCAGCTCACCTCGGAGATCCGATCCAACCAATACGCAGTATTTT. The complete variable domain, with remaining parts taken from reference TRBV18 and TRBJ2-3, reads NAGVMQNPRHLVRRRGQEARLRCSPMKGHSHVYWYRQLPEEGLKFMVYLQKENIIDESGMPKERFSAEFPKEGPSILRIQQVVRGDSAAYFCASSPRRSDPTNTQYFGPGTRLTVL.

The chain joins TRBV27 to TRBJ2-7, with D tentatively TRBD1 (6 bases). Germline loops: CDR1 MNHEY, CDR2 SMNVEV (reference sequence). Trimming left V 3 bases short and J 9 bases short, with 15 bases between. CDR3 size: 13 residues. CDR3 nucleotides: TGTGCCAGCAGTTTGGGGCAGGGGATAAGGCAGTACTTC. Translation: CASSLGQGIRQYF.

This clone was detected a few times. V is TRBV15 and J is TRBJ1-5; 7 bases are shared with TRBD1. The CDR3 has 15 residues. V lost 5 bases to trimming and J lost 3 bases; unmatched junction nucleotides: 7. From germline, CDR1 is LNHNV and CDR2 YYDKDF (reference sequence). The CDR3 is CATSGRDSVNQPQHF. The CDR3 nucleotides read TGTGCCACCAGCGGCCGGGACAGCGTCAATCAGCCCCAGCATTTT.

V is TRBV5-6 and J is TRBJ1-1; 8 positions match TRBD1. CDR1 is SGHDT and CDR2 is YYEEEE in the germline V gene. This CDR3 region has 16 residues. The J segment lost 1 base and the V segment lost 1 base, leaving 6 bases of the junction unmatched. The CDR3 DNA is TGTGCCAGCAGCTTGATCCTGGACAGGGCGAACACTGAAGCTTTCTTT. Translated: CASSLILDRANTEAFF.